This T cell receptor (beta chain) was profiled in a study of regulatory T cells in long-lasting Graves disease (dated by TCRdb to about 2021). Regarding the study in general: Newly diagnosed Graves' disease patients had taken antithyroid drugs for less than 3 months. Peripheral blood TCR sequencing and RNA sequencing compared persistent Graves' disease patients with newly diagnosed Graves' disease patients. The study was conducted in China and was registered as a clinical trial. TCR sequencing covered some 13 persistent and about 20 newly diagnosed Graves' disease patients, approximately 33 samples in total.

There are 12 amino acids in the CDR3, from cysteine to phenylalanine inclusive. Just CDR3 DNA is preserved here, 36 bases in frame from base 1. The CDR1 and CDR2 encoded by the germline V gene are MNHEY and SVGEGT. In regard to this clonotype: This clone's antigen is unknown. This may be a read error: a much more frequent sequence differs by one nucleotide.

Explained via the paper, the time point label denotes: newly diagnosed GD, antithyroid drugs for less than 3 months. For both TCR sequencing and RNA sequencing, RNA was extracted from PBMCs in TRIzol. Graves' disease was diagnosed according to American Thyroid Association guidelines. Recruitment of patients was carried out at an endocrinology department in Xi'an, China. Each patient gave 8.5 to 9.5 milliliters of peripheral blood, collected in an EDTA anticoagulant tube. PBMCs were isolated by Ficoll Paque Plus density gradient separation without further T cell sorting. RNA quality was checked with an Agilent 2100 Bioanalyzer and agarose gel, and concentration with a NanoDrop 2000. Here is what the overall study found, with its caveats: Patients with persistent disease shared more public clonotypes (about 2,500) than newly diagnosed patients did (about 1,000). Sequencing and analysis were restricted to the TCR beta chain. The authors acknowledged the small sample size as a limitation that may reduce accuracy. Only peripheral blood was studied, because thyroid tissue, the primary lesion, was inaccessible. Persistent disease showed preferential use of TRBV28, TRBJ1-2 and TRBJ2-5, whereas newly diagnosed disease favored TRBV20-1 and TRBJ2-1. Compared with newly diagnosed patients, persistent Graves' disease patients had lower TCR Shannon entropy and fewer highly expanded clones, which suggests clonal expansion.

To prepare the library, multiplex PCR was applied. The listed sequencing device is Illumina HiSeq 4000. CDR3 regions were amplified by Arm-PCR with iRepertoire HTBI primers to construct TCR beta libraries. Gel purification was performed on PCR products prior to sequencing. The study's processing was this. Across samples, fewer than 70 TRBV and roughly 13 TRBJ segments were identified and used for gene usage analysis of CDR3 amino acid clonotypes. COPE and FqMerger were used to merge filtered high-quality paired reads into contigs. BLAST was used to align contigs to IMGT TRBV, TRBD and TRBJ reference genes, and CDR3 was defined according to IMGT. Any clonotype with a frequency above 0.1% was classified as a highly expanded clone. Shannon entropy was used to measure repertoire diversity, and the Gini coefficient was used to measure V-J evenness. Public clonotypes were defined as clonotypes shared by more than one individual. Clones were called with MiXCR by TCRdb after fastp trimmed the public reads at Q25, and only in-frame beta chains were retained. Entries are consolidated by CDR3 protein sequence, retaining the most common genes and DNA. The V and J calls come from TCRdb's annotation, not from the publication. Counted in this sample were about 520,000 distinct CDR3 sequences; around 12% of them appeared once. The ten largest account for roughly 8.2% of the sample.

This sample also belongs to another study, concerning T cells in Graves' hyperthyroidism and ophthalmopathy. Looking at the second paper: A patient counted as having stable Graves' hyperthyroidism if no progression to ophthalmopathy occurred over 18 months of follow-up. Hyperthyroidism patients were aged 18 to 65 years and newly diagnosed, with disease duration of less than 2 months. Any patient with an uncontrolled infection, another autoimmune disease, pregnancy or lactation was excluded. Diagnoses relied on clinical symptoms, serum thyroxine and TRAb, thyroid ultrasound and orbital computed tomography. A first-round RT-PCR of the TCR CDR3 used the HTBI primer set with the Qiagen OneStep RT-PCR kit. Most expanded thyroid clonotypes (frequency above 0.001) were also detected in blood, a finding suggesting that blood repertoires may reflect thyroid immune responses. A 13 V-J signature model separated ophthalmopathy from stable hyperthyroidism, with 87.88% sensitivity and 81% to 83% specificity in cross-validation and 80%/75% in testing. In validation, the model predicted progression to ophthalmopathy with approximately 70% sensitivity and less than 75% specificity, a median of around 6.6 months before onset. To identify TCR V-J signatures that set the groups apart, the researchers used a discovery cohort of 100 patients, made up of around 40 with Graves' ophthalmopathy and around 58 with stable Graves' hyperthyroidism. Whether ophthalmopathy could be predicted prospectively was tested in an independent validation cohort made up of about 18 hyperthyroidism patients plus 17 patients who later progressed to ophthalmopathy. The 100 or so discovery patients were divided at random into training and test sets in a 7:3 ratio. The study also compared thyroid tissue and blood T-cell repertoires from more than 5 Graves' hyperthyroidism patients. Following sampling, methimazole starting at 30 mg daily was given to hyperthyroidism patients, and high-dose intravenous methylprednisolone was given to ophthalmopathy patients. A second multiplex PCR round built the libraries, followed by size selection and purification. Libraries were sequenced paired-end with 100 bp reads on an Illumina HiSeq2000. SOAPnuke was used to process the raw data, with reads discarded if the reads contained adapters or uncalled bases, had a mean Phred below 15, or lacked an exact constant-primer or identifier match. COPE v1.2.5 was used to merge the high-quality paired reads, and each unique nucleotide sequence was defined as a clonotype. Clonotypes were aligned to IMGT TRBV, TRBD and TRBJ reference segments using MiTCR v1.1. The analysis was restricted to V-J combinations with a frequency above 0.0001, which together covered 99% to 99.2% of the repertoires. The TCS score was defined as the ratio of F50 (clonal expansion) to E x V (chaos), calculated using BLOSUM62-based TCRdist between CDR3 peptides within each V-J. Welch's t-statistics and random forest reduced around 510 V-J features to fewer than 15, which were used in a naive Bayes classifier (R e1071). Sample size was not statistically predetermined, and blinding of investigators to group allocation was not performed. The paper describes TCR Vbeta CDR3 sequencing of 135 peripheral blood samples, made up of 43 ophthalmopathy patients, some 76 hyperthyroidism patients and roughly 17 progressor patients.

Sequencing used peripheral blood mononuclear cells (PBMCs), obtained at new diagnosis, from a patient treated with antithyroid drugs. This clonotype originated in a woman aged 25-40 years with Graves disease. Donor details come from another sample of the same person, matched by shared clones. The rearrangement combines TRBV6-2 or TRBV6-3 with TRBJ1-1, with the D gene uncertain. The bases read TGTTCCAGCAGTCGTGCCCGTCTAAAAGCTTTCTTT. Its amino acids are CSSSRARLKAFF.